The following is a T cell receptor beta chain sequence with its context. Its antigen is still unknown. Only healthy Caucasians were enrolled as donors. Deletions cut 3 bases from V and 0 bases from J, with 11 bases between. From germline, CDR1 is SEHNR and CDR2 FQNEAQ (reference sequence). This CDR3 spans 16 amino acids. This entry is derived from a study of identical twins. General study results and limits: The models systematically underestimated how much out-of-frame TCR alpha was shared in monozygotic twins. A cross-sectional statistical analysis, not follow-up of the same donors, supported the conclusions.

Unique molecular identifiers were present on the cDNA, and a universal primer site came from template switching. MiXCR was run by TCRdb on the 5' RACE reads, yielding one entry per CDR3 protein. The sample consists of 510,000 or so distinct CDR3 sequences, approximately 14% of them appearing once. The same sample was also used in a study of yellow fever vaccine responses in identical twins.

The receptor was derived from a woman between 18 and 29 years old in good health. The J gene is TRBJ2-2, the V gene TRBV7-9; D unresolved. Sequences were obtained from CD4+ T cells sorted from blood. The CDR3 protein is CASSLVYSSNTGELFF. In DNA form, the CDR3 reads TGTGCCAGCAGCTTGGTTTACAGTTCGAACACCGGGGAGCTGTTTTTT. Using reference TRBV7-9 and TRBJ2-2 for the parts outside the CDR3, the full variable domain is DTGVSQNPRHKITKRGQNVTFRCDPISEHNRLYWYRQTLGQGPEFLTYFQNEAQLEKSRLLSDRFSAERPKGSFSTLEIQRTEQGDSAMYLCASSLVYSSNTGELFFGEGSRLTVL.